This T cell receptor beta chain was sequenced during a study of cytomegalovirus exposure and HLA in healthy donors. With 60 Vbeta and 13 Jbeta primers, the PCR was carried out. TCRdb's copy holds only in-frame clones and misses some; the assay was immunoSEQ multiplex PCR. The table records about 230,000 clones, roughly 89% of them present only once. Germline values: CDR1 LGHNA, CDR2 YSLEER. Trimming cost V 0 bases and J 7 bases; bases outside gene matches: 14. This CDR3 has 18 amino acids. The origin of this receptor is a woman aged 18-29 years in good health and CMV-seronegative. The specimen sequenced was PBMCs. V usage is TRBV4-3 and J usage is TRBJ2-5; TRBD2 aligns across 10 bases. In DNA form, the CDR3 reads TGCGCCAGCAGCCAAGATAGGGGGCTAGCGGGGGTGGGTGGGACCCAGTACTTC. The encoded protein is CASSQDRGLAGVGGTQYF.